Only one count was recorded for the clone carrying this T cell receptor (beta chain). Its antigen is not identified. This specimen belongs to a study of T cell responses to AZD1222 COVID-19 vaccine. Findings and limits, study-wide: Regions 160-218 and 743-854 dominated among vaccine-associated CD4 TCRs spanning spike. Rises in breadth and depth of Spike-specific TCRs came after two AZD1222 doses.

Germline V gives CDR1 SGDLS, CDR2 YYNGEE. The CDR3 contains 15 residues. Trimming took 3 bases from V and 1 from J; bases not matched to a gene: 2. This table comes from immunoSEQ multiplex PCR, and its TCRdb copy is limited to in-frame clones, with some not included. The sample lists over 130,000 clones, 92% occurring once. The sequencing here drew on peripheral blood, taken 28 days after the second AZD1222 dose. The clonotype was recovered from an adult who received the AZD1222 COVID-19 vaccine. The chain has TRBV9 and TRBJ2-3; TRBD2 aligns across 10 bases. The CDR3 DNA follows: TGTGCCAGCAGCGCCGGGACTAGCGGCACAGATACGCAGTATTTT. Protein product: CASSAGTSGTDTQYF. The variable domain in full, with the rest retrieved from reference TRBV9 and TRBJ2-3, is DSGVTQTPKHLITATGQRVTLRCSPRSGDLSVYWYQQSLDQGLQFLIQYYNGEERAKGNILERFSAQQFPDLHSELNLSSLELGDSALYFCASSAGTSGTDTQYFGPGTRLTVL.